Each of the 18 T cell receptor beta chains below was sequenced from the same sample in a study of patients and donors after allogeneic stem cell transplantation. TCRdb re-called the RT-PCR reads through MiXCR, storing one row per CDR3 protein. The data hold 65,000 to 80,000 distinct CDR3 sequences, with about a quarter observed a single time. The sequenced material came from blood, either unsorted or a sorted T cell fraction (not recorded which). Receptors originate from a human donor who was either an allogeneic HSCT recipient or a stem cell or donor lymphocyte infusion donor (not recorded which). It is not recorded whose cells these are; they may come from a transplant donor.

The table lists this clonotype with a count of one. The chain joins TRBV5-1 to TRBJ2-7, with D maybe TRBD1 (6 bases). This CDR3 is 13 amino acids long. Trimming took off 4 bases at V and 1 base at J, with 9 bases between the two ends. The germline gives CDR1 SGHRS, CDR2 YFSETQ. The CDR3 here is CASSHRESYEQYF. CDR3 DNA sequence: TGCGCCAGCAGCCACAGGGAATCCTACGAGCAGTACTTC. The variable domain in full, with the rest retrieved from reference TRBV5-1 and TRBJ2-7, is KAGVTQTPRYLIKTRGQQVTLSCSPISGHRSVSWYQQTPGQGLQFLFEYFSETQRNKGNFPGRFSGRQFSNSRSEMNVSTLELGDSALYLCASSHRESYEQYFGPGTRLTVT.

The V gene is TRBV29-1, the J gene TRBJ1-2, with no clear D. In germline, CDR1 is SQVTM, CDR2 ANQGSEA. Trimming cost V 7 bases and J 3 bases, with 9 bases left between them. CDR3 length: 11 residues. DNA of the CDR3: TGCAGCGCCGGTAGGGACTATGGCTACACCTTC. Protein product: CSAGRDYGYTF.

This clonotype was detected only a few times. The chain couples TRBV7-2 to TRBJ1-1, with D perhaps matching TRBD1 (6 bases). V lost 1 base, J lost 4 bases, and 10 bases lay in between. Germline lookup yields CDR1 SGHTA and CDR2 FQGNSA. CDR3 size: 14 residues. The CDR3 DNA reads TGTGCCAGCAGCTTAGTAACAGGGAGCACTGAAGCTTTCTTT. This encodes CASSLVTGSTEAFF.

This clonotype appeared a few times. The chain links TRBV10-3 to TRBJ2-5; TRBD2 is a possible D gene (6 bases). CDR3 length: 14 amino acids. CDR1 and CDR2 from the germline V gene are ENHRY and SYGVKD. V lost 4 bases, J lost 4 bases, and 13 bases lay in between. CDR3 in DNA: TGTGCCATCAGTGCCGGGACTGCGGGAGAGACCCAGTACTTC. Its translation: CAISAGTAGETQYF.

This clonotype was recorded many times. This chain links TRBV4-2 with TRBJ2-2, with D possibly being TRBD1 or TRBD2 (6 bases each). In germline, CDR1 is LGHNA, CDR2 YNFKEQ. The CDR3 runs 17 residues. V lost 0 bases and J 1 base, leaving 12 bases between the germline ends. DNA of the CDR3: TGTGCCAGCAGCCAAGAAAATGGGGGGCGGAACACCGGGGAGCTGTTTTTT. Its protein product is CASSQENGGRNTGELFF.

J is TRBJ1-6 and V is TRBV12-3 or TRBV12-4; D perhaps matches TRBD1 (5 bases). V was clipped by 2 bases and J by 2 bases, with 10 bases between them. The CDR3 runs 16 residues. The DNA of the CDR3 is TGTGCCAGCAGTTTATACCGGGGGGCCTATAATTCACCCCTCCACTTT. This sequence encodes CASSLYRGAYNSPLHF.

V gene TRBV20-1 combines with J gene TRBJ2-1; D is perhaps TRBD2 (5 bases). Germline CDR1 DFQATT, CDR2 SNEGSKA (reference sequence). The V end was cut by 7 bases, the J end by 3 bases, with 7 bases between. CDR3 length: 11 residues. CDR3 DNA sequence: TGCAGTGTGGGGAGCTACAATGAGCAGTTCTTC. Translation: CSVGSYNEQFF.

This clonotype occurred a few times. The chain couples TRBV6-6 to TRBJ2-2; the match to TRBD2 covers 10 bases. This CDR3 spans 16 amino acids. The germline V gene has CDR1 MNHNY and CDR2 SVGAGI (reference sequence). Trimming removed 2 bases from V and 0 bases from J; junction bases left unmatched: 0. The chain's CDR3 is CASSYGTSANTGELFF. The CDR3 DNA reads as TGTGCCAGCAGTTACGGGACTAGCGCGAACACCGGGGAGCTGTTTTTT.

This clonotype was counted only a few times. This sequence joins TRBV5-1 and TRBJ1-1; TRBD1 is a possible D gene (6 bases). The germline V gene encodes CDR1 SGHRS and CDR2 YFSETQ. This CDR3 is built from 14 residues. Trimming removed 0 bases from V and 1 base from J, with 7 bases in between. CDR3 sequence reads: CASSLGQENTEAFF. CDR3 nucleotide sequence: TGCGCCAGCAGCTTGGGACAGGAGAACACTGAAGCTTTCTTT.

This clonotype appeared a few times. This rearrangement joins TRBV20-1 to TRBJ2-1; 8 bases fit TRBD2. Unmatched junction bases numbered 6, after V lost 7 bases and J lost 10 bases. The germline V gene encodes CDR1 DFQATT and CDR2 SNEGSKA (reference sequence). This CDR3 is 11 amino acids long. As DNA, the CDR3 is TGCAGTGTCACCCGGGGGGGGGAGCAGTTCTTC. Its protein product is CSVTRGGEQFF.

This clonotype was found a few times. The chain has TRBV18 and TRBJ2-5; weak D call: TRBD2 (6 bases). V was shortened by 3 bases and J by 2 bases, with 10 bases between the two germline ends. The germline CDR1 and CDR2 sequences are KGHSH and LQKENI. This CDR3 has 14 residues. This chain's CDR3 is CASSPGGAQETQYF. Written as DNA, the CDR3 is TGTGCCAGCTCACCTGGAGGGGCACAAGAGACCCAGTACTTC. The whole variable domain, filled in from reference TRBV18 and TRBJ2-5, reads NAGVMQNPRHLVRRRGQEARLRCSPMKGHSHVYWYRQLPEEGLKFMVYLQKENIIDESGMPKERFSAEFPKEGPSILRIQQVVRGDSAAYFCASSPGGAQETQYFGPGTRLLVL.

The chain carries TRBV6-2 or TRBV6-3 and TRBJ1-2; possible D gene TRBD1, 5 bases. Germline V gene sequence: CDR1 MNHEY, CDR2 SVGEGT. Trimming removed 6 bases at V and 4 bases at J, with 12 bases between. The CDR3 has 13 amino acids. CDR3 in DNA: TGTGCCAGCAGCCTTCAAGACAGCTATGGCTACACCTTC. This gives the protein CASSLQDSYGYTF.

This clonotype came up a few times. For the CDR3, the DNA is TGTGCCAGCAGTCTACTAGCGTCCTCCTACGAGCAGTACTTC. This gives the protein CASSLLASSYEQYF. The V gene is TRBV6-5, the J gene TRBJ2-7; 7 bases match TRBD2. V was pared by 5 bases and J by 0 bases, with 4 bases of the junction left unmatched. The CDR3 runs 14 residues. CDR1 and CDR2 from the germline V gene are MNHEY and SVGAGI.

This clonotype has a handful of counts. This rearrangement joins TRBV5-1 to TRBJ1-1, with D unresolved. The CDR3 contains 15 residues. The germline CDR1 and CDR2 sequences are SGHRS and YFSETQ. Trimming pared 0 bases from V and 4 bases from J, leaving 13 bases between. The CDR3, as DNA: TGCGCCAGCAGCTTGGGACCCGTAAAGTTCACTGAAGCTTTCTTT. It codes for CASSLGPVKFTEAFF.

This chain joins TRBV20-1 and TRBJ2-3; 10 bases match TRBD2. The CDR3 runs to 13 residues. Germline trimming cut 6 bases from V and 4 bases from J; bases unmatched to any gene: 4. Germline V lookup: CDR1 DFQATT, CDR2 SNEGSKA (reference sequence). CDR3 coding DNA: TGCAGTGCGGGTCTAGCGGGGGCAGATACGCAGTATTTT. Its translation: CSAGLAGADTQYF.

This clonotype was seen more than once but under ten times. The J gene is TRBJ1-2, the V gene TRBV29-1, with 8 nucleotides matching TRBD1. Germline V gives CDR1 SQVTM, CDR2 ANQGSEA. The CDR3 runs 17 residues. The V segment lost 6 bases and the J segment 2 bases; nucleotides outside the gene matches: 17. In DNA, the CDR3 is TGCAGCGTAACCGGGACAGGCCGATCAAGTCCCAACTATGGCTACACCTTC. This encodes CSVTGTGRSSPNYGYTF.

This chain uses TRBV7-9 with TRBJ2-1; TRBD2 matches 9 bases. The trim removed 2 bases at V and 6 bases at J, leaving 14 bases unmatched. Germline lookup yields CDR1 SEHNR and CDR2 FQNEAQ (reference sequence). The CDR3 consists of 18 residues. The DNA for the CDR3 is TGTGCCAGCAGCTTAAGAGGGGGACACAGCGGGAGGTTCAATGAGCAGTTCTTC. Residues: CASSLRGGHSGRFNEQFF. Using reference TRBV7-9 and TRBJ2-1 for the parts outside the CDR3, the full variable domain is DTGVSQNPRHKITKRGQNVTFRCDPISEHNRLYWYRQTLGQGPEFLTYFQNEAQLEKSRLLSDRFSAERPKGSFSTLEIQRTEQGDSAMYLCASSLRGGHSGRFNEQFFGPGTRLTVL.

The chain links TRBV2 to TRBJ2-7; TRBD1 matches at 8 bases. Per germline, CDR1 SNHLY and CDR2 FYNNEI. The CDR3 runs 14 residues. V trimming: 6 bases; J trimming: 3 bases; junction bases outside the gene matches: 7. The CDR3 coding sequence is TGTGCCAGCAGAGAAACCGGGACAGGCTACGAGCAGTACTTC. As protein: CASRETGTGYEQYF. Looking up the rest from reference TRBV2 and TRBJ2-7 gives the full variable domain: EPEVTQTPSHQVTQMGQEVILRCVPISNHLYFYWYRQILGQKVEFLVSFYNNEISEKSEIFDDQFSVERPDGSNFTLKIRSTKLEDSAMYFCASRETGTGYEQYFGPGTRLTVT.